A selection of T cell receptor beta chains follows, all from one sample in a study of identical twins. In TCRdb, the 5' RACE reads were re-called with MiXCR into one record per CDR3 protein. Found here are roughly 500,000 distinct CDR3 sequences, approximately 22% of them singletons; the top ten hold 0.91%. These data also featured in a second study, about T cells expressing NK-cell markers.

Specimen: CD4+ T cells sorted from blood. These receptors came from a young woman in good health. Each CDR3 is given without its conserved first and last residue. The D gene is left open where the match is weak.

v_call	j_call	d_call	cdr3_aa
TRBV29-1	TRBJ1-1	-	SVQDRTEAF
TRBV19	TRBJ2-3	-	ASRDRGRTDTQY
TRBV7-9	TRBJ2-1	-	ASSSFARGYNEQF
TRBV5-6	TRBJ1-1	TRBD1	ASSPLGGRNTEAF
TRBV5-1	TRBJ2-1	TRBD1	ASSNRQGGSYNEQF
TRBV18	TRBJ1-1	-	ASSTTQFKNTEAF
TRBV20-1	TRBJ1-1	-	SARAGHPNTEAF
TRBV4-3	TRBJ2-1	-	ASSQEGSGIHEQF
TRBV5-1	TRBJ1-2	-	ASSLTPGLYGYT
TRBV29-1	TRBJ1-1	-	SVGWNPNTEAF
TRBV6-2/TRBV6-3	TRBJ1-5	-	ASSYRGRLQH
TRBV27	TRBJ2-3	-	ASSFEGSPHMQY
TRBV20-1	TRBJ2-4	TRBD2	SALPTWGGAKNIQY
TRBV9	TRBJ2-1	TRBD2	ASSGTSGRMYNEQF
TRBV5-6	TRBJ2-3	TRBD2	ASSLMQLASGAY
TRBV5-1	TRBJ2-3	TRBD1	ASSQRTGSTDTQY
TRBV18	TRBJ2-7	-	ASSPALGQGYEQY
TRBV7-9	TRBJ1-2	-	ASSLERTGTNYGYT
TRBV12-3/TRBV12-4	TRBJ2-1	TRBD1	ASGTGGRGQF
TRBV6-5	TRBJ1-1	-	ASSYEARGTEAF
TRBV11-3	TRBJ2-1	TRBD1	ASSSGTGRDEQF
TRBV5-1	TRBJ1-2	-	ASSLDSAYGYT
TRBV27	TRBJ2-1	-	ASSLRPETYNEQF
TRBV12-3/TRBV12-4	TRBJ1-5	TRBD1	ASSHRGQPQH
TRBV11-3	TRBJ2-3	-	ASSARDGTDTQY
TRBV6-4	TRBJ2-6	TRBD2	ASRPSGGSRSGANVLT
TRBV6-4	TRBJ1-1	TRBD1	ASTLRQGDTEAF
TRBV5-1	TRBJ2-5	TRBD2	ASSLGLAGRETQY
TRBV7-8	TRBJ1-6	TRBD1	ASSLGGQRNSPLH
TRBV5-5	TRBJ2-7	TRBD2	ASSLQAGVDEQY
TRBV20-1	TRBJ2-7	-	SATLSYEQY
TRBV2	TRBJ2-3	-	ASSVQSRADTQY
TRBV20-1	TRBJ2-7	-	SARDQVGEQY
TRBV27	TRBJ2-7	TRBD2	ASRILAGGRREQY
TRBV20-1	TRBJ1-3	-	SAREDSAIY
TRBV20-1	TRBJ2-1	-	SATVPASYNEQF
TRBV5-6	TRBJ2-7	-	ASSSDPTGHTGY